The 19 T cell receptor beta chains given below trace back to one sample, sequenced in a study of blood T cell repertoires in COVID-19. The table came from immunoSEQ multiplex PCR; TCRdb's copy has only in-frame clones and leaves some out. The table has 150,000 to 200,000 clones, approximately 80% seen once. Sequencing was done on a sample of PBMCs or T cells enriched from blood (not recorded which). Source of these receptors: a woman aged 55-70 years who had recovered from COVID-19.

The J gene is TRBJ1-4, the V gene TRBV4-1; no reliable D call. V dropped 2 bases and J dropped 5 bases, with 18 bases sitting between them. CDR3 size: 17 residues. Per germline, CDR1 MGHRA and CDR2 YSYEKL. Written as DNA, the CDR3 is TGCGCCAGCAGCCAACCCCTGGAGACGGTCCGGAATGAAAAACTGTTTTTT. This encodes CASSQPLETVRNEKLFF.

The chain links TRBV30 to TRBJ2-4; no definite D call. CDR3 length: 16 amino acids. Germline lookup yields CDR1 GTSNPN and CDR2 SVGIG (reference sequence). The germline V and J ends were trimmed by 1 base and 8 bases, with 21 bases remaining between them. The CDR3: CAWSARSWVRSHIQYF. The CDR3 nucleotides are TGTGCCTGGAGTGCACGATCTTGGGTGCGGTCTCACATTCAGTACTTC.

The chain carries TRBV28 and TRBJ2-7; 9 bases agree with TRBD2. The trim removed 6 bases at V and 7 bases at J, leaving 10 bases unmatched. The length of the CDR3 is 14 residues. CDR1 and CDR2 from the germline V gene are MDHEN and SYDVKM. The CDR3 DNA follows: TGTGCCAGCAGCTCTAGCGGGAACCTGGGGGAGCAGTACTTC. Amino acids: CASSSSGNLGEQYF.

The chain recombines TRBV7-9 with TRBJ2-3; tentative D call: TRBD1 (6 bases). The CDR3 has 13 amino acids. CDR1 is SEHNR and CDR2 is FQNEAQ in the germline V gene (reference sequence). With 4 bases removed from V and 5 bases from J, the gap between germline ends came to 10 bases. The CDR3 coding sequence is TGTGCCAGCAGCTACTCCAGGGGAGATACGCAGTATTTT. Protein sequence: CASSYSRGDTQYF. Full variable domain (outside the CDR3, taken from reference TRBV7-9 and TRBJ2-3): DTGVSQNPRHKITKRGQNVTFRCDPISEHNRLYWYRQTLGQGPEFLTYFQNEAQLEKSRLLSDRFSAERPKGSFSTLEIQRTEQGDSAMYLCASSYSRGDTQYFGPGTRLTVL.

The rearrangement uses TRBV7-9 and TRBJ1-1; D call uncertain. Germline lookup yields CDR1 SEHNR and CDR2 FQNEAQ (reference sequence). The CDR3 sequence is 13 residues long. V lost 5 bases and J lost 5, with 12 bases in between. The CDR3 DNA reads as TGTGCCAGCAGCCAGGTCGCAGAGACTGAAGCTTTCTTT. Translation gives CASSQVAETEAFF.

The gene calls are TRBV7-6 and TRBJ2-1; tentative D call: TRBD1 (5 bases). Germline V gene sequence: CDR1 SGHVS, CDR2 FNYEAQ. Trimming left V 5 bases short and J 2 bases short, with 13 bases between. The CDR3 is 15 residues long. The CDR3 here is CASSPGWGAYNEQFF. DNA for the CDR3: TGTGCCAGCAGCCCAGGCTGGGGCGCCTACAATGAGCAGTTCTTC.

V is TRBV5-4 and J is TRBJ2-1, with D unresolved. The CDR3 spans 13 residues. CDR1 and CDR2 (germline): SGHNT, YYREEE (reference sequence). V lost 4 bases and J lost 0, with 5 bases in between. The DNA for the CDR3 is TGTGCCAGCAGCGAGAGCTCCTACAATGAGCAGTTCTTC. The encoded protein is CASSESSYNEQFF.

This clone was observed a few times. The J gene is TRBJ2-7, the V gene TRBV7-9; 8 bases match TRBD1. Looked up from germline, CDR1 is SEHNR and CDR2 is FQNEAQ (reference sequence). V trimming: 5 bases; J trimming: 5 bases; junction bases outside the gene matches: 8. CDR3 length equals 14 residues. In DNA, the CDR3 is TGTGCCAGCAGCCGAGAAGACAGGGGTCACGAGCAGTACTTC. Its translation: CASSREDRGHEQYF.

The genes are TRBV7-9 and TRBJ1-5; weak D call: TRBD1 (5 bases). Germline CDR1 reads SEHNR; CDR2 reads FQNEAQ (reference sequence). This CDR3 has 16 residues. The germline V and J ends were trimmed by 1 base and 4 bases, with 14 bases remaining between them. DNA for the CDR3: TGTGCCAGCAGCTTAGAAAGGGTCAGGGCGAATCAGCCCCAGCATTTT. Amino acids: CASSLERVRANQPQHF.

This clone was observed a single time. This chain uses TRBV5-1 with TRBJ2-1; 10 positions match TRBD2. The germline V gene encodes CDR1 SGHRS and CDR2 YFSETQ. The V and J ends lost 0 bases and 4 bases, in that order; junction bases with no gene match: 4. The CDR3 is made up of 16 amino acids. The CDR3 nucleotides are TGCGCCAGCAGCTTGGGGCTAGCGGGGGTATACAATGAGCAGTTCTTC. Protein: CASSLGLAGVYNEQFF.

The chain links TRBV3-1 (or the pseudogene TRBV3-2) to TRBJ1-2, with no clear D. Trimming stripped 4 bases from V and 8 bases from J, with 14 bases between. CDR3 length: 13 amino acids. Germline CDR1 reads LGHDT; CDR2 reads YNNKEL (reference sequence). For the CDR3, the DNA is TGTGCCAGCAGCCTCTTTCCCGGAGGAGGCTACACCTTC. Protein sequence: CASSLFPGGGYTF.

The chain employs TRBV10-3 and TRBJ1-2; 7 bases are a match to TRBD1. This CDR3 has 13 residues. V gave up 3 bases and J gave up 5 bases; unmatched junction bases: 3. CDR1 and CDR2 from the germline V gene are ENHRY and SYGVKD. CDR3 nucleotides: TGTGCCATCAGTGAAGAACAGGGGTATGGCTACACCTTC. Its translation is CAISEEQGYGYTF.

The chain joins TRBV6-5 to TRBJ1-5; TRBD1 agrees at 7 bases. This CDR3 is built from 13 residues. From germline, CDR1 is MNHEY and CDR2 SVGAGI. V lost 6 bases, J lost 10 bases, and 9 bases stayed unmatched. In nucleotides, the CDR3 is TGTGCCAGCAGCGTGAGGGGGCGGGAACCCCAGCATTTT. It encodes CASSVRGREPQHF.

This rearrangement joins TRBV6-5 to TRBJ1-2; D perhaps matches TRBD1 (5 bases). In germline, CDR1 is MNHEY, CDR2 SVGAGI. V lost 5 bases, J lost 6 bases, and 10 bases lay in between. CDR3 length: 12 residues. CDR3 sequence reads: CASSPRRDGYTF. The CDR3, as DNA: TGTGCCAGCAGTCCCCGCAGGGATGGCTACACCTTC.

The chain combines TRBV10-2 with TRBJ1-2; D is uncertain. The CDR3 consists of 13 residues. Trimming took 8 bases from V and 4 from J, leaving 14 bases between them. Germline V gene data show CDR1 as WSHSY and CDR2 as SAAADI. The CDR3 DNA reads TGCGCCAGCTTGGGAGTTCCGACCTATGGCTACACCTTC. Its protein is CASLGVPTYGYTF.

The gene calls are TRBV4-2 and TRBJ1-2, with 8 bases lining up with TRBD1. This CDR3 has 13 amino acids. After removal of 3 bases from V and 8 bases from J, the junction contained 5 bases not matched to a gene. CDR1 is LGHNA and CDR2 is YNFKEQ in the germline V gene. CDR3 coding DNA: TGTGCCAGCAGCCACAGAGCAGGGGGCGGCTACACCTTC. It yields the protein CASSHRAGGGYTF.

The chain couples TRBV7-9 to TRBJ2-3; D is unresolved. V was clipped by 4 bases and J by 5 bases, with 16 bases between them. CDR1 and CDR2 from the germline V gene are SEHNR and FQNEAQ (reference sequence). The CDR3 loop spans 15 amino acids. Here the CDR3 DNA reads TGTGCCAGCAGCTCCGGTTGGGCCCAGGAAGATACGCAGTATTTT. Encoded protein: CASSSGWAQEDTQYF.

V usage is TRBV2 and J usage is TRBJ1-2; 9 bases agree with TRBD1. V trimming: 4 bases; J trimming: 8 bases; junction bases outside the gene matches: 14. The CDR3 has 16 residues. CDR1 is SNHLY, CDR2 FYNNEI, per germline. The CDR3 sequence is CASSVVTGQGGGGYTF. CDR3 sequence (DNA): TGTGCCAGCAGTGTTGTAACGGGACAGGGAGGCGGCGGCTACACCTTC.

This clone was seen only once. CDR3 nucleotides: TGTGCCAGTAGTACCCAGGACAGGGGGCTTGGCGAGCAGTACTTC. This gives the protein CASSTQDRGLGEQYF. This chain joins TRBV19 and TRBJ2-7; 11 bases match TRBD1. Germline V gene sequence: CDR1 LNHDA, CDR2 SQIVND (reference sequence). The CDR3 has 15 residues. V was pared by 4 bases and J by 6 bases, with 8 bases of the junction left unmatched.